This TCR beta chain stems from a study of shared clonotypes between healthy human individuals. The test was conducted at deep level. Sequencing used immunoSEQ multiplex PCR; TCRdb keeps in-frame clones, though not all of them. The sample gives about 490,000 clones, almost 80% of which show up once; around 11% is in the top ten. Germline V gene sequence: CDR1 GTSNPN, CDR2 SVGIG (reference sequence). V lost 2 bases and J lost 3; bases outside the gene matches: 7. The CDR3 runs 14 residues. The TCR comes from a woman aged 40 to 55 in good health. Some clones in this sample may be carry-over from other donors' samples. What was sequenced was PBMCs. This chain joins TRBV30 and TRBJ2-7, with 7 bases aligning to TRBD1. The CDR3 reads CAWSSGTEIYEQYF. CDR3 nucleotide sequence: TGTGCCTGGAGTTCCGGGACAGAGATCTACGAGCAGTACTTC. Full variable domain (rest looked up from reference TRBV30 and TRBJ2-7): SQTIHQWPATLVQPVGSPLSLECTVEGTSNPNLYWYRQAAGRGLQLLFYSVGIGQISSEVPQNLSASRPQDRQFILSSKKLLLSDSGFYLCAWSSGTEIYEQYFGPGTRLTVT.